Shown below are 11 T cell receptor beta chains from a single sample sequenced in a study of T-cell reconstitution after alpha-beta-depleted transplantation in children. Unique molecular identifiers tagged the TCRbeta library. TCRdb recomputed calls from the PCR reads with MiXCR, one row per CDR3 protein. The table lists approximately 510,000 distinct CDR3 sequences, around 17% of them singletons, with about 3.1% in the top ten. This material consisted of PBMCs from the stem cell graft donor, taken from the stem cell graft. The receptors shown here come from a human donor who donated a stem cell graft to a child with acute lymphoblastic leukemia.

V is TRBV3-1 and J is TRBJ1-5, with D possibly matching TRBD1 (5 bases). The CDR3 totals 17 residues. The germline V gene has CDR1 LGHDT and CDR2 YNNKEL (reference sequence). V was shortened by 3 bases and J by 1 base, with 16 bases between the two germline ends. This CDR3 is CASSHTREGKSNQPQHF. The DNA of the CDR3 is TGTGCCAGCAGCCATACGAGGGAGGGGAAGAGCAATCAGCCCCAGCATTTT.

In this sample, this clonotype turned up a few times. DNA for the CDR3: TGTGCCAGCAGCTATAGCGGGAGAGTTATCTACGAGCAGTACTTC. Translated, it gives CASSYSGRVIYEQYF. V gene TRBV7-8 combines with J gene TRBJ2-7; 9 nucleotides align to TRBD2. CDR1 and CDR2 from the germline V gene are SGHVS and FQNEAQ. There are 15 residues in the CDR3. Germline trimming cut 4 bases from V and 3 bases from J; bases unmatched to any gene: 7.

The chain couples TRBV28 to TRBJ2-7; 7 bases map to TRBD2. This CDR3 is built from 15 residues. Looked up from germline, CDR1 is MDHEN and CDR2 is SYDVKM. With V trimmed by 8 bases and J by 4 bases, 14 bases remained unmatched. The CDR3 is CASGEAGSGAYEQYF. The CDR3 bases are TGTGCCAGCGGGGAAGCGGGAAGTGGGGCGTACGAGCAGTACTTC.

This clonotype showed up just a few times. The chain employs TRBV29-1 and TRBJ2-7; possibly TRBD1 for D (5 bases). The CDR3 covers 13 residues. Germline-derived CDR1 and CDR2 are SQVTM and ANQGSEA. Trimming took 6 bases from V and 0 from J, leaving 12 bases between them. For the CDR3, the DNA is TGCAGCGTGCGACAGCCCAGCTCCTACGAGCAGTACTTC. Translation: CSVRQPSSYEQYF.

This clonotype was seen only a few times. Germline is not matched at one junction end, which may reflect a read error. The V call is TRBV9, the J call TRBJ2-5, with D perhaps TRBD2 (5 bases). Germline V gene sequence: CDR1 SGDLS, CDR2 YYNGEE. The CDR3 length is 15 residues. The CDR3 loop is CASSVVWRHLHPRSF. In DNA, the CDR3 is TGTGCCAGCAGCGTAGTCTGGAGGCACCTCCACCCGCGAAGCTTC. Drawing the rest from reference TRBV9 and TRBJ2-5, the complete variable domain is DSGVTQTPKHLITATGQRVTLRCSPRSGDLSVYWYQQSLDQGLQFLIQYYNGEERAKGNILERFSAQQFPDLHSELNLSSLELGDSALYFCASSVVWRHLHPRSFGPGTRLLVL.

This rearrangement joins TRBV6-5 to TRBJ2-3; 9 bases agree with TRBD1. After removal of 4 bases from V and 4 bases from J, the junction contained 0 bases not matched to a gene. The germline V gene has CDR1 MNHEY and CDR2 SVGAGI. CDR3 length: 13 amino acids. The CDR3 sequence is CASSWTGADTQYF. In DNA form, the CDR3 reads TGTGCCAGCAGTTGGACAGGGGCAGATACGCAGTATTTT.

As DNA, the CDR3 is TGTGCCAGCAGCTCCGGCCCCGCGGGGCTGACTAATGAAAAACTGTTTTTT. Protein: CASSSGPAGLTNEKLFF. This chain uses TRBV7-2 with TRBJ1-4, with D perhaps TRBD1 (5 bases). Germline V lookup: CDR1 SGHTA, CDR2 FQGNSA. This CDR3 has 17 amino acids. The V gene lost 4 bases and the J gene lost 2 bases, with 17 bases spanning the gap.

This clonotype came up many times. The CDR3 spells CASSLALAGINEQYF. DNA for the CDR3: TGCGCCAGCAGCTTGGCCTTAGCGGGAATCAACGAGCAGTACTTC. The chain is built from TRBV5-1 and TRBJ2-7; 8 bases fit TRBD2. The J segment lost 5 bases and the V segment lost 0 bases, leaving 7 bases of the junction unmatched. From germline, CDR1 is SGHRS and CDR2 YFSETQ. The CDR3 runs to 15 residues.

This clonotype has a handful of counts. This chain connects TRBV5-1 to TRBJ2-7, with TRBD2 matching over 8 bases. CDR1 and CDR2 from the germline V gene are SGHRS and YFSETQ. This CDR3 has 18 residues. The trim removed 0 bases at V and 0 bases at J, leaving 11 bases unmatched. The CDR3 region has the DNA TGCGCCAGCAGCTTGGTGCCTAGCGGGCCCCTGAGCTCCTACGAGCAGTACTTC. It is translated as CASSLVPSGPLSSYEQYF.

CDR3 protein: CASSLPAGLAGRYEQFF. In DNA form, the CDR3 reads TGCGCCAGCAGCTTGCCCGCGGGACTAGCGGGTAGGTATGAGCAGTTCTTC. V is TRBV5-1 and J is TRBJ2-1; 12 nucleotides agree with TRBD2. V trimming: 1 base; J trimming: 8 bases; junction bases outside the gene matches: 10. The CDR3 totals 17 residues. Germline V gene sequence: CDR1 SGHRS, CDR2 YFSETQ.

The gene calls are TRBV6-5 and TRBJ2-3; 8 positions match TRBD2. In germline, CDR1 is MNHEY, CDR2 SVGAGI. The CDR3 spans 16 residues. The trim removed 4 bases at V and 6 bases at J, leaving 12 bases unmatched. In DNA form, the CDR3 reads TGTGCCAGCAGTTTCCTTCTCGGCGGGAGGCTGGATACGCAGTATTTT. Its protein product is CASSFLLGGRLDTQYF.